Listed below are T cell receptor beta chains from one sample, sequenced in a study of blood T cells in healthy people across ages. TCRdb reprocessed the 5' RACE reads via MiXCR and lists one record per CDR3 protein. The sample lists about 1 million distinct CDR3 sequences, 40% to 45% occurring once. Sample: blood. Every receptor here comes from a woman aged 55-69 years in good health. Both conserved end residues are part of each CDR3. The D gene is left open where the match is weak. Size tells how often a clone was seen (once, few, many) or the class of an expanded clone, and some rows leave it out.

TRBV7-6	TRBJ2-7	once	TRBD2	CASSSGDYPYEQYF	TGTGCCAGCAGCTCCGGGGACTACCCCTACGAGCAGTACTTC
TRBV5-1	TRBJ2-1	NA	TRBD2	CASSLGDRLAGARNEQFF	TGCGCCAGCAGCTTGGGGGACCGACTAGCGGGAGCTAGAAATGAGCAGTTCTTC
TRBV6-2/TRBV6-3	TRBJ2-5	NA	NA	CASSPTGRSQETQYF	TGTGCCAGCAGTCCTACAGGAAGATCCCAAGAGACCCAGTACTTC
TRBV24-1	TRBJ1-1	NA	NA	CATSDLGGPSTEAFF	TGTGCCACCAGTGATTTGGGCGGCCCCTCTACTGAAGCTTTCTTT
TRBV11-2	TRBJ2-7	NA	TRBD2	CASSGTSGVDGEYF	TGTGCCAGCAGCGGAACTAGCGGGGTAGATGGGGAGTACTTC
TRBV10-3	TRBJ2-5	NA	NA	CAISIAHEQYF	TGTGCCATCAGTATAGCCCATGAGCAGTACTTC
TRBV29-1	TRBJ2-3	few	NA	CSVQQGLTDTQYF	TGCAGCGTCCAACAGGGCCTAACAGATACGCAGTATTTT
TRBV11-2	TRBJ2-7	few	TRBD2	CASSLGTLAGVSEQYF	TGTGCCAGCAGCTTAGGTACCCTAGCGGGAGTATCCGAGCAGTACTTC
TRBV20-1	TRBJ2-7	NA	NA	CSASPSYPGEQYF	TGCAGTGCTAGTCCCAGTTACCCTGGGGAGCAGTACTTC
TRBV20-1	TRBJ2-5	NA	NA	CSAQRYATNRETQYF	TGCAGTGCCCAGCGGTACGCTACTAATAGGGAGACCCAGTACTTC
TRBV9	TRBJ2-6	few	TRBD1	CASSSGTGRGSGANVLTF	TGTGCCAGCAGCTCAGGGACAGGGAGGGGGTCTGGGGCCAACGTCCTGACTTTC
TRBV25-1	TRBJ2-1	many	NA	CASSGRTDDNEQFF	TGTGCCAGCAGTGGAAGGACTGACGACAATGAGCAGTTCTTC
TRBV12-3/TRBV12-4	TRBJ2-7	NA	TRBD1	CASSGPKTGGNEQYF	TGTGCCAGCAGTGGCCCGAAGACAGGGGGCAATGAGCAGTACTTC
TRBV11-2	TRBJ2-3	NA	NA	CASSLDLAGLGTDTQYF	TGTGCCAGCAGCTTAGATTTGGCGGGATTGGGGACAGATACGCAGTATTTT
TRBV5-1	TRBJ1-4	NA	NA	CASSVASTNEKLFF	TGCGCCAGCAGCGTGGCATCAACTAATGAAAAACTGTTTTTT
TRBV5-6	TRBJ1-6	NA	NA	CASSTQNSPLHF	TGTGCCAGCAGCACCCAAAATTCACCCCTCCACTTT
TRBV28	TRBJ1-2	NA	TRBD1	CASTRDRVDYGYTF	TGTGCCAGCACCCGGGACAGGGTCGACTATGGCTACACCTTC
TRBV20-1	TRBJ2-5	few	NA	CSARTRTGRGGETQYF	TGCAGTGCTAGGACTCGAACAGGGAGAGGCGGGGAGACCCAGTACTTC
TRBV7-6	TRBJ1-4	NA	TRBD1	CASSPTGIREKLFF	TGTGCCAGCAGCCCGACAGGGATTAGGGAAAAACTGTTTTTT
TRBV15	TRBJ2-6	NA	NA	CATSRDTGSGANVLTF	TGTGCCACCAGCAGAGATACAGGCTCTGGGGCCAACGTCCTGACTTTC
TRBV5-6	TRBJ2-1	NA	TRBD2	CASSEGAAGRRSTEQFF	TGTGCCAGCAGCGAAGGTGCAGCCGGGAGGCGCTCTACTGAGCAGTTCTTC
TRBV12-3/TRBV12-4	TRBJ2-7	few	TRBD2	CASSFWAGGVLAGGHGNSYEQYF	TGTGCCAGCAGTTTCTGGGCAGGGGGGGTACTAGCGGGAGGGCATGGAAACTCTTACGAGCAGTACTTC
TRBV6-1	TRBJ2-7	NA	NA	CASKQRTPSPYEQYF	TGTGCCAGCAAACAGAGGACCCCTAGCCCCTACGAGCAGTACTTC
TRBV20-1	TRBJ2-5	NA	TRBD2	CSARLAGEQYF	TGCAGTGCTAGACTAGCGGGTGAGCAGTACTTC
TRBV12-3/TRBV12-4	TRBJ1-5	NA	NA	CASSGLNNQPQHF	TGTGCCAGCAGTGGACTGAACAATCAGCCCCAGCATTTT
TRBV20-1	TRBJ2-1	NA	NA	CSASGRRTYNEQFF	TGCAGTGCTAGTGGGAGACGGACCTACAATGAGCAGTTCTTC
TRBV19	TRBJ2-1	NA	TRBD1	CASSPSPGGALDERFF	TGTGCCAGTAGTCCATCCCCAGGGGGAGCGCTGGATGAGCGGTTCTTC
TRBV20-1	TRBJ1-2	NA	TRBD1	CSARVAGGYGYTF	TGCAGTGCTAGAGTTGCAGGGGGGTATGGCTACACCTTC
TRBV5-1	TRBJ1-2	many	NA	CASSERPGSHGYTF	TGCGCCAGCAGCGAGAGACCGGGGAGCCATGGCTACACCTTC
TRBV6-5	TRBJ2-1	many	NA	CASRAVVGYNEQFF	TGTGCCAGCAGGGCGGTGGTAGGGTACAATGAGCAGTTCTTC
TRBV29-1	TRBJ2-3	NA	NA	CSAVRFLDVGSSTDTQYF	TGCAGCGCTGTACGTTTCTTAGACGTGGGGAGTAGCACAGATACGCAGTATTTT
TRBV29-1	TRBJ1-2	once	NA	CSVDGGIGGYGYTF	TGCAGCGTTGATGGAGGGATTGGGGGGTATGGCTACACCTTC
TRBV7-9	TRBJ2-7	few	TRBD2	CASSLVQREDYEQYF	TGTGCCAGCAGCTTAGTCCAGCGGGAGGACTACGAGCAGTACTTC
TRBV12-3/TRBV12-4	TRBJ2-2	NA	NA	CASRTRTGELFF	TGTGCCAGCAGGACGAGGACCGGGGAGCTGTTTTTT
TRBV7-2	TRBJ1-5	NA	NA	CASSLRGLHQPQHF	TGTGCCAGCAGCCTTCGGGGACTGCATCAGCCCCAGCATTTT
TRBV27	TRBJ2-5	few	NA	CASSLKGRRSPGETQYF	TGTGCCAGCAGTTTAAAGGGTCGACGGTCGCCAGGAGAGACCCAGTACTTC
TRBV6-2/TRBV6-3	TRBJ2-6	many	NA	CASSPRDRLAGANVLTF	TGTGCCAGCAGCCCGCGGGACAGATTAGCTGGGGCCAACGTCCTGACTTTC
TRBV5-1	TRBJ2-5	NA	NA	CASSSDGQETQYF	TGCGCCAGCAGCTCCGACGGGCAAGAGACCCAGTACTTC
TRBV11-1	TRBJ2-2	NA	NA	CASSPSGTPITGELFF	TGTGCCAGTAGCCCATCCGGGACACCTATCACCGGGGAGCTGTTTTTT
TRBV28	TRBJ2-7	once	TRBD1	CASSFYGQGSYEQYF	TGTGCCAGCAGTTTTTATGGACAGGGGTCCTACGAGCAGTACTTC